These 10 T cell receptor beta chains came from one sample sequenced in a study of breast tumors, draining lymph nodes, adjacent tissues. TCRdb redid the calling of the multiplex PCR reads with MiXCR, one entry per CDR3 protein. The sample consists of under 110,000 distinct CDR3 sequences, about 29% of them appearing once. Samples came from axillary lymph nodes draining the breast cancer. Material for sequencing was axillary lymph node tissue. The source is a female donor with breast cancer. Some clones in this sample may be carry-over from other donors' samples.

This clonotype was detected ten times or more. The chain is built from TRBV5-4 and TRBJ1-6; TRBD1 might be the D (5 bases). The CDR3 spans 14 residues. Trimming removed 2 bases from V and 5 bases from J, with 8 bases in between. CDR1 is SGHNT, CDR2 YYREEE, per germline (reference sequence). CDR3 in amino acids: CASSFSGNNSPLHF. Written as DNA, the CDR3 is TGTGCCAGCAGCTTTTCAGGGAATAATTCACCCCTCCACTTT.

The sample holds many counts of this clonotype. The chain joins TRBV12-3 or TRBV12-4 to TRBJ1-5; D perhaps matches TRBD1 (5 bases). CDR3 length: 14 residues. Trimming took 5 bases from V and 3 from J, leaving 11 bases between them. In DNA, the CDR3 is TGTGCCAGCAGTGGGACCTCGCACAATCAGCCCCAGCATTTT. Protein sequence: CASSGTSHNQPQHF.

This clonotype was observed many times. This chain links TRBV4-2 with TRBJ2-3; D gene unclear. The CDR3 sequence is 14 residues long. CDR1 is LGHNA and CDR2 is YNFKEQ in the germline V gene. The V gene lost 2 bases and the J gene lost 2 bases, with 8 bases spanning the gap. CDR3 nucleotides: TGTGCCAGCAGCCAACAGGCGGCCACAGATACGCAGTATTTT. Translating gives CASSQQAATDTQYF.

This clonotype was observed many times. The genes are TRBV5-4 and TRBJ2-5; D unresolved. The V end lost 1 base, the J end lost 5 bases, and 15 bases lay between the germline ends. Per germline, CDR1 SGHNT and CDR2 YYREEE (reference sequence). The CDR3 runs 15 residues. CDR3 loop: CASSLTVAAIETQYF. As DNA, the CDR3 is TGTGCCAGCAGCTTGACGGTCGCGGCGATTGAGACCCAGTACTTC.

This clonotype was recorded at least ten times. The rearrangement links TRBV6-6 to TRBJ1-6; TRBD1 aligns across 7 bases. Germline V gives CDR1 MNHNY, CDR2 SVGAGI (reference sequence). Germline trimming cut 2 bases from V and 7 bases from J; bases unmatched to any gene: 17. The CDR3 has 19 residues. The CDR3 protein is CASSYRRDSSPQRNSPLHF. CDR3 in DNA: TGTGCCAGCAGTTACAGGCGGGACAGCTCTCCCCAGAGGAATTCACCCCTCCACTTT.

This clonotype was counted many times. A much larger clone lies a single base off, so this may be a read error. The gene calls are TRBV5-8 and TRBJ2-7; TRBD1 aligns across 8 bases. The germline V gene has CDR1 SGHTS and CDR2 YDEGEE. V lost 5 bases, J lost 3 bases, and 7 bases stayed unmatched. The CDR3 length is 14 residues. CDR3: CASRTGQASYEQYF. In DNA, the CDR3 is TGTGCCAGCAGAACGGGACAGGCTAGCTACGAGCAGTACTTC.

The chain combines TRBV20-1 with TRBJ1-2; TRBD1 matches at 12 bases. The CDR3 spans 14 residues. Germline V gene lookup returns CDR1 DFQATT and CDR2 SNEGSKA (reference sequence). J lost 7 bases, V lost 6 bases, and 9 bases had no gene match. As DNA, the CDR3 is TGCAGTGCCATAACCGGGACAGGGGGCTCTGGCTACACCTTC. Residues: CSAITGTGGSGYTF.

This clonotype appeared a few times. A much larger clone differs from this one at a single base, so this may be a read error. The chain employs TRBV12-3 or TRBV12-4 and TRBJ2-5, with 8 nucleotides matching TRBD1. Trimming at V came to 5 bases and at J to 2 bases, leaving 4 bases not matched to a gene. The CDR3 extends over 14 amino acids. The CDR3 DNA sequence: TGTGCCAGCAGTCACACAGGGGGGCAAGAGACCCAGTACTTC. Protein sequence: CASSHTGGQETQYF.

CDR3 nucleotide sequence: TGTGCCAGCAGCGTGGGACAGTCGTATGGCTACACCTTC. Residues: CASSVGQSYGYTF. The rearrangement joins TRBV9 to TRBJ1-2; TRBD1 aligns across 7 bases. Germline CDR1 reads SGDLS; CDR2 reads YYNGEE. With V trimmed by 2 bases and J by 5 bases, 3 bases remained unmatched. The CDR3 spans 13 residues.

The count of this clonotype is one. The V call is TRBV2, the J call TRBJ1-6, with D uncertain. The germline gives CDR1 SNHLY, CDR2 FYNNEI. Trimming removed 2 bases at V and 0 bases at J, with 8 bases between. CDR3 size: 16 residues. The CDR3 region has the DNA TGTGCCAGCAGTGAAAGGGCGAGCTCCTATAATTCACCCCTCCACTTT. Amino acids: CASSERASSYNSPLHF.